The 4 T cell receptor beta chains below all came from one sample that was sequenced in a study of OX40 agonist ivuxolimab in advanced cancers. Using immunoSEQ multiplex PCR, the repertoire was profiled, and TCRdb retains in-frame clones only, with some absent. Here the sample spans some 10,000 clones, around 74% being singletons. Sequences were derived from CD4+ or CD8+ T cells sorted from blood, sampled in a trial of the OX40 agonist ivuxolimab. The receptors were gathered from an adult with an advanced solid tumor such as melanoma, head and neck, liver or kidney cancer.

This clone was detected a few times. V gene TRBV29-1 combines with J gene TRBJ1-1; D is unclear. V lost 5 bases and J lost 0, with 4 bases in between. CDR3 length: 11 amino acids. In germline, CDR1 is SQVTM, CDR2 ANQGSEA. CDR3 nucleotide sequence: TGCAGCGTTTTAATGAACACTGAAGCTTTCTTT. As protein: CSVLMNTEAFF.

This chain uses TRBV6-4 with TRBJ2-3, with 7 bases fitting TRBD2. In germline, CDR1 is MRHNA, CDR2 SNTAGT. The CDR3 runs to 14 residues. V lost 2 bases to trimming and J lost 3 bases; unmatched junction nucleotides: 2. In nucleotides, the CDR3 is TGTGCCAGCAGTGACCAAGCGGGAACAGATACGCAGTATTTT. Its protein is CASSDQAGTDTQYF.

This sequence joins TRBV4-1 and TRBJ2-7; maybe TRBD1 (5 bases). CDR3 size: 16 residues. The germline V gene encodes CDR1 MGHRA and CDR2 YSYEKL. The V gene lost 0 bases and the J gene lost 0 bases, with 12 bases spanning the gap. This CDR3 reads CASSQDGAGSSYEQYF. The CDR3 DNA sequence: TGCGCCAGCAGCCAAGATGGGGCAGGGTCCTCCTACGAGCAGTACTTC.

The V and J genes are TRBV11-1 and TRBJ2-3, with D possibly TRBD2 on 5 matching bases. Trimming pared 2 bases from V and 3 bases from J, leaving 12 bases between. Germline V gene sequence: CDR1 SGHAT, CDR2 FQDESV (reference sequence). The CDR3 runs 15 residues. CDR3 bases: TGTGCCAGCAGCTTAAAAGGGAGAAGGACAGATACGCAGTATTTT. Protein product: CASSLKGRRTDTQYF.